A single sample is the source of the 21 T cell receptor beta chains below, sequenced in a study of blood T cell repertoires in COVID-19. Using immunoSEQ multiplex PCR, the repertoire was profiled, and TCRdb retains in-frame clones only, with some absent. Of roughly 280,000 clones listed, 75% to 90% are singletons. Sequencing was done on a sample of peripheral blood. Receptors originate from a man between 60 and 70 years old who had recovered from COVID-19.

The chain recombines TRBV6-2 or TRBV6-3 with TRBJ1-6, with D unresolved. CDR1 and CDR2 (germline): MNHEY, SVGEGT. The CDR3 is 12 amino acids. V lost 4 bases, J lost 6 bases, and 4 bases lay in between. CDR3 DNA sequence: TGTGCCAGCAGTTTCTTTAATTCACCCCTCCACTTT. This encodes CASSFFNSPLHF.

The V gene is TRBV6-5, the J gene TRBJ1-6; the match to TRBD1 covers 7 bases. The germline CDR1 and CDR2 sequences are MNHEY and SVGAGI. With 7 bases clipped from V and 9 bases from J, the junction kept 9 bases outside the gene matches. The CDR3 is 14 residues long. CDR3 DNA: TGTGCCAGCAACACGGACAGGTTTAGTTCACCCCTCCACTTT. Encoded protein: CASNTDRFSSPLHF.

As concerns this clone: At one of its ends the junction is not consistent with the germline gene, which may arise from a read error. J is TRBJ2-6 and V is TRBV7-7; a weak D match, TRBD1 (5 bases). The CDR3 consists of 17 residues. CDR1 and CDR2 from the germline V gene are SSHAT and FNYEAQ (reference sequence). CDR3 bases: TGTGCTAGCAGCTCCTACGACAGTAGTACTGGGGCCAACGTCCTGACTTTC. Amino acids: CASSSYDSSTGANVLTF.

The V call is TRBV5-5, the J call TRBJ1-6; 7 bases line up with TRBD1. Per the germline V gene, CDR1 is SGHKS and CDR2 is YYEKEE (reference sequence). CDR3 length: 16 residues. V lost 1 base, J lost 2 bases, and 3 bases stayed unmatched. CDR3 DNA sequence: TGTGCCAGCAGCTTGATTGGGACAGCCTATAATTCACCCCTCCACTTT. It is translated as CASSLIGTAYNSPLHF.

This clone came up once. V and J are TRBV14 and TRBJ1-4; TRBD1 might be the D (6 bases). CDR1 and CDR2 (germline): SGHDN, FVKESK. The CDR3 is 15 amino acids. Trimming removed 1 base from V and 3 bases from J, with 9 bases in between. This chain's CDR3 is CASSQARTANEKLFF. Written as DNA, the CDR3 is TGTGCCAGCAGCCAAGCGCGGACAGCTAATGAAAAACTGTTTTTT.

The V gene is TRBV30, the J gene TRBJ1-1, with TRBD1 matching over 8 bases. Germline assignment: CDR1 GTSNPN and CDR2 SVGIG (reference sequence). The J segment lost 4 bases and the V segment lost 3 bases, leaving 13 bases of the junction unmatched. The CDR3 totals 16 residues. CDR3 coding DNA: TGTGCCTGGAGGGTTTCCGGACAGGGACGTATCACTGAAGCTTTCTTT. Encoded protein: CAWRVSGQGRITEAFF.

This chain links TRBV4-1 with TRBJ2-7; no reliable D call. The CDR3 extends over 14 amino acids. The germline V gene encodes CDR1 MGHRA and CDR2 YSYEKL. V lost 0 bases and J lost 2, with 8 bases in between. CDR3 loop: CASSQDGRTYEQYF. In DNA form, the CDR3 reads TGCGCCAGCAGCCAAGACGGCAGGACCTACGAGCAGTACTTC.

This clone was picked up a small number of times. The chain links TRBV3-1 (or the pseudogene TRBV3-2) to TRBJ2-3, with D maybe TRBD2 (6 bases). This CDR3 is built from 14 residues. CDR1 is LGHDT and CDR2 is YNNKEL in the germline V gene (reference sequence). V shed 1 base and J shed 1 base, with 6 bases lying between them. The CDR3 protein is CASSQGRGTDTQYF. The CDR3 nucleotides are TGTGCCAGCAGCCAAGGGAGGGGCACAGATACGCAGTATTTT.

The CDR3 DNA follows: TGTGCCAGCAGCTCAGTTGGTAGGGGTGTCTCCGAGCAGTACTTC. Translated, it gives CASSSVGRGVSEQYF. The chain employs TRBV9 and TRBJ2-7; possible D gene TRBD1, 5 bases. The V gene's germline CDR1 is SGDLS and CDR2 YYNGEE. V gave up 4 bases and J gave up 6 bases, with 20 bases separating them. The CDR3 spans 15 residues.

This clone was found a few times. V and J are TRBV5-1 and TRBJ2-3; 7 bases fit TRBD2. J was trimmed by 2 bases and V by 5 bases; bases with no gene match: 8. CDR1 SGHRS and CDR2 YFSETQ come from the germline V gene. The CDR3 sequence is 15 residues long. The CDR3: CASRTSVMNTDTQYF. In DNA form, the CDR3 reads TGCGCCAGCAGAACTAGCGTGATGAACACAGATACGCAGTATTTT.

This clone was seen a single time. The CDR3 reads CASSVVSGGPTGELFF. The CDR3, as DNA: TGTGCCAGCAGCGTAGTCTCGGGGGGACCCACCGGGGAGCTGTTTTTT. J is TRBJ2-2 and V is TRBV9, with TRBD2 identical over 7 bases. The germline CDR1 and CDR2 sequences are SGDLS and YYNGEE. V was clipped by 0 bases and J by 4 bases; unmatched bases: 6. CDR3 size: 16 residues.

The chain uses TRBV6-6 and TRBJ1-2; 9 bases are shared with TRBD1. Germline lookup yields CDR1 MNHNY and CDR2 SVGAGI (reference sequence). The V gene end was trimmed by 7 bases and the J gene end by 3 bases; junction bases not matched to a gene: 6. The CDR3 spans 14 residues. The CDR3: CASTTGGADYGYTF. In nucleotides, the CDR3 is TGTGCCAGCACTACAGGGGGCGCAGACTATGGCTACACCTTC.

This chain links TRBV6-5 with TRBJ2-1; D gene uncertain. CDR3 length: 13 residues. V dropped 8 bases and J dropped 0 bases, with 8 bases sitting between them. Germline CDR1 is MNHEY and CDR2 is SVGAGI. The CDR3 sequence: CASQQSSYNEQFF. The CDR3 DNA reads TGTGCCAGCCAACAGAGCTCCTACAATGAGCAGTTCTTC.

This chain joins TRBV12-3 or TRBV12-4 and TRBJ2-7; 10 nucleotides agree with TRBD1. CDR3 size: 13 residues. V gave up 4 bases and J gave up 6 bases; unmatched junction bases: 3. The DNA for the CDR3 is TGTGCCAGCAGTTCCGGGACAGGGGTCGAGCAGTACTTC. This encodes CASSSGTGVEQYF.

The chain combines TRBV6-1 with TRBJ1-3, with D uncertain. The CDR3 is 13 residues long. Germline V CDR1 and CDR2: MNHNS, SASEGT. V lost 2 bases and J lost 4, with 6 bases in between. The CDR3 DNA sequence: TGTGCCAGCAGTGAAAACTGGGGAAACACCATATATTTT. Translation: CASSENWGNTIYF.

The count of this clone is one. The chain employs TRBV5-6 and TRBJ2-7, with a possible D match to TRBD1 (7 bases). Germline V CDR1 and CDR2: SGHDT, YYEEEE. Trimming removed 4 bases at V and 5 bases at J, with 25 bases between. The CDR3 consists of 17 residues. The CDR3 spells CASSGTRGQAGPNEQYF. CDR3 nucleotides: TGTGCCAGCAGCGGTACACGTGGACAGGCGGGACCGAACGAGCAGTACTTC.

In DNA, the CDR3 is TGTGCCAGCAGCGCCGGGACAGGGGGCAATCAGCCCCAGCATTTT. Encoded protein: CASSAGTGGNQPQHF. V usage is TRBV9 and J usage is TRBJ1-5; TRBD1 matches at 10 bases. V shed 3 bases, J shed 2 bases, and the junction held 2 bases outside the gene matches. The CDR3 is 15 residues long. Germline values: CDR1 SGDLS, CDR2 YYNGEE. The complete variable domain, with remaining parts taken from reference TRBV9 and TRBJ1-5, reads DSGVTQTPKHLITATGQRVTLRCSPRSGDLSVYWYQQSLDQGLQFLIQYYNGEERAKGNILERFSAQQFPDLHSELNLSSLELGDSALYFCASSAGTGGNQPQHFGDGTRLSIL.

V is TRBV7-2 and J is TRBJ2-5; 10 bases line up with TRBD2. Germline lookup yields CDR1 SGHTA and CDR2 FQGNSA. V lost 1 base and J lost 1; bases outside the gene matches: 12. CDR3 size: 19 residues. For the CDR3, the DNA is TGTGCCAGCAGCTTAGGTCTAGGGCTAGCGGGGGTTTTCCAAGAGACCCAGTACTTC. It codes for CASSLGLGLAGVFQETQYF.

The J gene is TRBJ2-2, the V gene TRBV15, with TRBD2 identical over 8 bases. The V segment lost 5 bases and the J segment 3 bases; nucleotides outside the gene matches: 11. This CDR3 has 17 residues. Germline assignment: CDR1 LNHNV and CDR2 YYDKDF (reference sequence). CDR3 in amino acids: CATSRGRGGGDTGELFF. DNA of the CDR3: TGTGCCACCAGCCGAGGACGGGGGGGCGGGGACACCGGGGAGCTGTTTTTT.

This chain uses TRBV19 with TRBJ2-4; D is uncertain. The CDR3 length is 15 residues. The germline V gene has CDR1 LNHDA and CDR2 SQIVND (reference sequence). Trimming removed 3 bases at V and 0 bases at J, with 9 bases between. CDR3 coding DNA: TGTGCCAGTAGTATCCCGTACTTAGCCAAAAACATTCAGTACTTC. Protein product: CASSIPYLAKNIQYF.

The V and J genes are TRBV24-1 and TRBJ2-1; D is ambiguous. V lost 2 bases and J 9 bases, leaving 16 bases between the germline ends. CDR1 and CDR2 from the germline V gene are KGHDR and SFDVKD. The CDR3 consists of 15 residues. CDR3 protein: CATSDSTRRPGEQFF. In DNA form, the CDR3 reads TGTGCCACCAGTGATTCGACGAGGCGCCCTGGTGAGCAGTTCTTC.